Below are 25 T cell receptor beta chains sequenced from a single sample in a study of blood T cell repertoires in COVID-19. Sequenced by immunoSEQ multiplex PCR; TCRdb stores in-frame clones only, minus some. The sample records 65,000 to 85,000 clones, approximately 92% being singletons. Material: peripheral blood. Receptors were obtained from a human donor in a cohort sampled during active COVID-19.

DNA for the CDR3: TGTGCCAGCAGTAATTACAGGGATGACCCCGGCTACGAGCAGTACTTC. It codes for CASSNYRDDPGYEQYF. The V gene is TRBV27, the J gene TRBJ2-7, with D possibly being TRBD1 (6 bases). The CDR3 length is 16 residues. Germline V gene lookup returns CDR1 MNHEY and CDR2 SMNVEV (reference sequence). With 5 bases removed from V and 3 bases from J, the gap between germline ends came to 20 bases.

The chain combines TRBV28 with TRBJ1-1; TRBD1 aligns across 11 bases. The CDR3 runs 16 residues. CDR1 MDHEN and CDR2 SYDVKM come from the germline V gene. J lost 5 bases, V lost 6 bases, and 11 bases had no gene match. The CDR3 DNA reads TGTGCCAGCAGAATCATAGGGACAGGGGGGTGGACTGAAGCTTTCTTT. Encoded protein: CASRIIGTGGWTEAFF. The full variable domain, in which reference TRBV28 and TRBJ1-1 provide the parts outside the CDR3, is DVKVTQSSRYLVKRTGEKVFLECVQDMDHENMFWYRQDPGLGLRLIYFSYDVKMKEKGDIPEGYSVSREKKERFSLILESASTNQTSMYLCASRIIGTGGWTEAFFGQGTRLTVV.

This clone showed up just once. V and J are TRBV28 and TRBJ2-7; TRBD2 agrees at 13 bases. Germline V gene lookup returns CDR1 MDHEN and CDR2 SYDVKM. The CDR3 loop spans 15 amino acids. V lost 4 bases, J lost 9 bases, and 9 bases stayed unmatched. This CDR3 is CASSSPGLAGIGQYF. In DNA form, the CDR3 reads TGTGCCAGCAGTTCTCCGGGACTAGCGGGGATTGGGCAGTACTTC.

The genes are TRBV19 and TRBJ2-7; 9 bases align to TRBD2. This CDR3 region has 14 residues. J was trimmed by 1 base and V by 4 bases; bases with no gene match: 2. The germline gives CDR1 LNHDA, CDR2 SQIVND (reference sequence). CDR3 coding DNA: TGTGCCAGTAGTAGCGGGGGGGCTTCCTACGAGCAGTACTTC. Amino acid sequence: CASSSGGASYEQYF.

The chain links TRBV7-8 to TRBJ1-1; D is perhaps TRBD1 (5 bases). Germline-derived CDR1 and CDR2 are SGHVS and FQNEAQ. The CDR3 spans 13 residues. V was shortened by 6 bases and J by 1 base, with 9 bases between the two germline ends. The CDR3 region has the DNA TGTGCCAGCAGTTTAAGGGGGAACACTGAAGCTTTCTTT. This sequence encodes CASSLRGNTEAFF.

The chain is built from TRBV6-2 or TRBV6-3 and TRBJ1-1, with D possibly TRBD1 on 5 matching bases. Germline V lookup: CDR1 MNHEY, CDR2 SVGEGT. The CDR3 has 16 amino acids. Trimming removed 5 bases from V and 0 bases from J, with 16 bases in between. The CDR3 here is CASSTLWGTMNTEAFF. CDR3 nucleotides: TGTGCCAGCAGTACCCTGTGGGGGACTATGAACACTGAAGCTTTCTTT.

The V call is TRBV2, the J call TRBJ2-5; a possible D gene is TRBD1 (6 bases). V was shortened by 7 bases and J by 9 bases, with 18 bases between the two germline ends. The CDR3 is 13 amino acids. The germline CDR1 and CDR2 sequences are SNHLY and FYNNEI. The CDR3 bases are TGTGCCAGCAATTGGGAGTCTAGGGGGTCCCAGTACTTC. It translates to CASNWESRGSQYF.

This clone was seen a single time. The V call is TRBV2, the J call TRBJ2-5; the match to TRBD2 covers 14 bases. Germline CDR1 and CDR2: SNHLY and FYNNEI. The CDR3 consists of 17 residues. J gave up 4 bases and V 7 bases, and 11 bases lay outside the gene matches. The CDR3 here is CASTPTSGGAVRETQYF. Here the CDR3 DNA reads TGTGCCAGCACCCCGACTAGCGGGGGGGCTGTCAGAGAGACCCAGTACTTC. Full variable domain (rest looked up from reference TRBV2 and TRBJ2-5): EPEVTQTPSHQVTQMGQEVILRCVPISNHLYFYWYRQILGQKVEFLVSFYNNEISEKSEIFDDQFSVERPDGSNFTLKIRSTKLEDSAMYFCASTPTSGGAVRETQYFGPGTRLLVL.

The gene calls are TRBV19 and TRBJ1-5; the match to TRBD1 covers 8 bases. The germline CDR1 and CDR2 sequences are LNHDA and SQIVND (reference sequence). J was trimmed by 6 bases and V by 6 bases; bases with no gene match: 10. The CDR3 is 15 residues long. The CDR3 sequence: CASRVGQGAIQPQHF. DNA of the CDR3: TGTGCCAGTAGGGTTGGGCAGGGGGCGATTCAGCCCCAGCATTTT.

The J gene is TRBJ2-3, the V gene TRBV29-1; the D gene is possibly TRBD1 (5 bases). The CDR3 extends over 13 amino acids. Germline CDR1 and CDR2: SQVTM and ANQGSEA. V was cut by 8 bases and J by 3 bases, with 15 bases left in between. CDR3 nucleotides: TGCAGCTCTCGACAGATCGGGACAGATACGCAGTATTTT. The encoded protein is CSSRQIGTDTQYF.

This clone has a single count. The V call is TRBV21-1, the J call TRBJ1-2; the table's D call TRBD1 went unverified against the DNA. TRBV21-1 is an annotated pseudogene. This CDR3 is built from 14 residues. The CDR3 reads CASSKDGQGRGYTF. In DNA, the CDR3 is TGTGCCAGCAGCAAAGACGGACAGGGTCGTGGCTACACCTTC.

The chain employs TRBV10-3 and TRBJ2-2; D not certain. This CDR3 is 14 amino acids long. Germline CDR1 and CDR2: ENHRY and SYGVKD. The germline V and J ends were trimmed by 3 bases and 4 bases, with 9 bases remaining between them. This CDR3 reads CAISDNMSTGELFF. The CDR3 nucleotides are TGTGCCATCAGTGATAACATGTCCACCGGGGAGCTGTTTTTT.

This rearrangement joins TRBV2 to TRBJ2-7, with no clear D. Germline V gene data show CDR1 as SNHLY and CDR2 as FYNNEI. V was shortened by 10 bases and J by 2 bases, with 6 bases between the two germline ends. CDR3 length: 10 amino acids. The CDR3 sequence: CATKTYEQYF. The CDR3 nucleotides read TGTGCCACCAAAACCTACGAGCAGTACTTC.

The chain couples TRBV9 to TRBJ1-4; D remains unclear. CDR1 is SGDLS, CDR2 YYNGEE, per germline. The length of the CDR3 is 15 residues. Trimming took 0 bases from V and 3 from J, leaving 9 bases between them. CDR3 amino acids: CASSVAVGANEKLFF. CDR3 DNA sequence: TGTGCCAGCAGCGTAGCCGTAGGAGCTAATGAAAAACTGTTTTTT.

The rearrangement uses TRBV5-8 and TRBJ2-6; weak D call: TRBD2 (5 bases). This CDR3 has 15 amino acids. Germline values: CDR1 SGHTS, CDR2 YDEGEE. With 6 bases removed from V and 0 bases from J, the gap between germline ends came to 10 bases. CDR3 sequence (DNA): TGTGCCAGCACTCTACGGGGCTCTGGGGCCAACGTCCTGACTTTC. As protein: CASTLRGSGANVLTF.

The chain carries TRBV12-2 and TRBJ1-6; the table assigns TRBD1, which was not confirmed against the DNA. TRBV12-2 is flagged as a pseudogene. There are 16 residues in the CDR3. DNA of the CDR3: TGTGCAAGTCGATCAACCCCCGGGACAGGGGATTCACCCCTCCACTTT. It codes for CASRSTPGTGDSPLHF.

Written as DNA, the CDR3 is TGTGCCATCAGTGAGGAGGACCGGGGGATAACTGAAGCTTTCTTT. Translating it yields CAISEEDRGITEAFF. This chain connects TRBV10-3 to TRBJ1-1, with a possible D match to TRBD1 (5 bases). V lost 2 bases and J lost 5, with 15 bases in between. The CDR3 runs 15 residues. Germline CDR1 is ENHRY and CDR2 is SYGVKD.

This clone was observed a single time. The CDR3 coding sequence is TGTGCCAGCACCCTCGGACTAGCGGGCGGCACCGGGGAGCTGTTTTTT. Residues: CASTLGLAGGTGELFF. This sequence joins TRBV28 and TRBJ2-2; 11 positions match TRBD2. This CDR3 has 16 residues. J was trimmed by 4 bases and V by 7 bases; bases with no gene match: 8. Germline loops: CDR1 MDHEN, CDR2 SYDVKM.

The chain uses TRBV30 and TRBJ2-7; weak D call: TRBD1 (5 bases). V was clipped by 5 bases and J by 5 bases, with 10 bases between them. CDR1 and CDR2 from the germline V gene are GTSNPN and SVGIG (reference sequence). The CDR3 covers 11 residues. Here the CDR3 reads CAWAQGHEQYF. CDR3 coding DNA: TGTGCCTGGGCCCAGGGTCACGAGCAGTACTTC.

The rearrangement links TRBV29-1 to TRBJ2-5, with 9 bases matching TRBD1. The CDR3 consists of 12 residues. Germline CDR1 reads SQVTM; CDR2 reads ANQGSEA. Trimming removed 7 bases from V and 3 bases from J; junction bases left unmatched: 3. The CDR3 protein is CSGTGGEETQYF. The CDR3 DNA reads TGCAGCGGAACAGGGGGCGAAGAGACCCAGTACTTC.

The genes are TRBV23-1 and TRBJ2-7; 12 bases fit TRBD1. TRBV23-1 is annotated as an ORF whose role is uncertain. This CDR3 has 17 residues. V lost 2 bases to trimming and J lost 7 bases; unmatched junction nucleotides: 12. The CDR3 here is CASSQPGQGARILEQYF. CDR3 nucleotides: TGCGCCAGCAGTCAACCGGGACAGGGGGCCCGGATTTTAGAGCAGTACTTC.

The chain carries TRBV7-8 and TRBJ2-7; D possibly corresponds to TRBD1 (6 bases). The CDR3 contains 15 residues. Trimming pared 7 bases from V and 0 bases from J, leaving 16 bases between. Germline loops: CDR1 SGHVS, CDR2 FQNEAQ. In DNA, the CDR3 is TGTGCCAGCAAGCCAGGGGACGTGAGCTCCTACGAGCAGTACTTC. It translates to CASKPGDVSSYEQYF.

As DNA, the CDR3 is TGTGCCAGCAGCGTAGACGGGGGGTACACCTTAAACAATGAGCAGTTCTTC. Translation: CASSVDGGYTLNNEQFF. The chain has TRBV9 and TRBJ2-1, with 7 bases aligning to TRBD2. The CDR3 is made up of 17 amino acids. The germline V gene encodes CDR1 SGDLS and CDR2 YYNGEE. Trimming removed 0 bases from V and 5 bases from J; junction bases left unmatched: 11. Filled out from reference TRBV9 and TRBJ2-1, the complete variable domain reads DSGVTQTPKHLITATGQRVTLRCSPRSGDLSVYWYQQSLDQGLQFLIQYYNGEERAKGNILERFSAQQFPDLHSELNLSSLELGDSALYFCASSVDGGYTLNNEQFFGPGTRLTVL.

The rearrangement links TRBV11-2 to TRBJ2-5, with D maybe TRBD2 (7 bases). Trimming shortened V by 1 base and J by 5 bases, and 20 bases separated the two germline ends. CDR3 length: 17 amino acids. Per germline, CDR1 SGHAT and CDR2 FQNNGV. The CDR3 loop is CASSLVIWGGAQETQYF. The CDR3, as DNA: TGTGCCAGCAGCTTAGTCATTTGGGGGGGGGCGCAGGAGACCCAGTACTTC. The variable domain in full, completed from reference TRBV11-2 and TRBJ2-5, reads EAGVAQSPRYKIIEKRQSVAFWCNPISGHATLYWYQQILGQGPKLLIQFQNNGVVDDSQLPKDRFSAERLKGVDSTLKIQPAKLEDSAVYLCASSLVIWGGAQETQYFGPGTRLLVL.

This sequence joins TRBV5-6 and TRBJ1-2; the D is unclear. This CDR3 has 12 residues. Trimming stripped 1 base from V and 5 bases from J, with 6 bases between. Looked up from germline, CDR1 is SGHDT and CDR2 is YYEEEE. This CDR3 is CASSLSGYGYTF. In nucleotides, the CDR3 is TGTGCCAGCAGCTTGTCGGGGTATGGCTACACCTTC. The full variable domain, with the rest looked up from reference TRBV5-6 and TRBJ1-2, is DAGVTQSPTHLIKTRGQQVTLRCSPKSGHDTVSWYQQALGQGPQFIFQYYEEEERQRGNFPDRFSGHQFPNYSSELNVNALLLGDSALYLCASSLSGYGYTFGSGTRLTVV.